The text below deals with one TCR beta chain. The assay was immunoSEQ multiplex PCR, and TCRdb's table has in-frame clones only and misses some. Of 200,000 to 300,000 clones listed, approximately 84% were seen once; the top ten hold 8% to 9.5%. The source of the sample is a study of blood T cell repertoires in COVID-19. Study-level background: T cells, B-cell-depleted T cells, or PBMCs provided the cDNA or gDNA that served as material.

The CDR3 runs 13 residues. The V end lost 10 bases, the J end lost 0 bases, and 10 bases lay between the germline ends. This receptor was obtained from a human donor in a cohort sampled during active COVID-19. The chain combines TRBV12-3 or TRBV12-4 with TRBJ1-3; D is uncertain. The specimen sequenced was peripheral blood. The CDR3 is CATIFSSGNTIYF. The CDR3, as DNA: TGTGCCACGATTTTCAGCTCTGGAAACACCATATATTTT.